One sample yielded the 17 T cell receptor beta chains listed below, sequenced in a study of identical twins. TCRdb re-called the 5' RACE reads through MiXCR, storing one row per CDR3 protein. The table shows 350,000 to 600,000 distinct CDR3 sequences, with more than 13% occurring only once. The data also belong to a second study, concerning yellow fever vaccine responses in identical twins.

The sequenced sample was CD4+ T cells sorted from blood. These receptors were collected from a woman between 18 and 29 years old in good health.

This clonotype was detected only a few times. The gene calls are TRBV18 and TRBJ2-3; a weak D match, TRBD1 (6 bases). The V end lost 3 bases, the J end lost 9 bases, and 19 bases lay between the germline ends. Germline lookup yields CDR1 KGHSH and CDR2 LQKENI. CDR3 length: 15 residues. The CDR3 DNA sequence: TGTGCCAGCTCACCGGCAAATCGGGACACGAAAACGCAGTATTTT. Protein: CASSPANRDTKTQYF.

Only a few counts were recorded for this clonotype. The V and J genes are TRBV20-1 and TRBJ2-1; TRBD1 aligns across 8 bases. J was trimmed by 1 base and V by 1 base; bases with no gene match: 6. This CDR3 has 16 amino acids. Germline V gives CDR1 DFQATT, CDR2 SNEGSKA (reference sequence). CDR3 sequence reads: CSARVQTGASYNEQFF. For the CDR3, the DNA is TGCAGTGCTAGAGTCCAGACAGGGGCTTCCTACAATGAGCAGTTCTTC.

The V and J genes are TRBV7-9 and TRBJ1-6; the D gene is possibly TRBD1 (5 bases). Trimming pared 2 bases from V and 15 bases from J, leaving 17 bases between. The CDR3 totals 14 residues. Per the germline V gene, CDR1 is SEHNR and CDR2 is FQNEAQ (reference sequence). The CDR3 here is CASSLNPGRSHLHF. Written as DNA, the CDR3 is TGTGCCAGCAGCTTAAACCCAGGGCGGTCGCACCTCCACTTT.

V gene TRBV18 combines with J gene TRBJ1-1; 7 positions agree with TRBD1. The V gene end was trimmed by 5 bases and the J gene end by 4 bases; junction bases not matched to a gene: 7. Germline V CDR1 and CDR2: KGHSH, LQKENI. The CDR3 totals 14 residues. The DNA for the CDR3 is TGTGCCAGCTCAAGCGAACAGGGGATCACTGAAGCTTTCTTT. Protein sequence: CASSSEQGITEAFF.

This chain uses TRBV10-1 with TRBJ2-1; 7 bases map to TRBD2. The CDR3 totals 14 residues. Germline-derived CDR1 and CDR2 are WNHNN and SYGVQD (reference sequence). V was pared by 2 bases and J by 6 bases, with 4 bases of the junction left unmatched. This CDR3 reads CASSETGRINEQFF. The CDR3 nucleotides are TGCGCCAGCAGTGAGACCGGGAGGATCAATGAGCAGTTCTTC.

This clonotype was counted only a few times. The CDR3 region is CASSQRRQGGTDTQYF. In DNA form, the CDR3 reads TGTGCCAGCAGCCAGCGAAGACAGGGCGGCACAGATACGCAGTATTTT. The rearrangement uses TRBV7-2 and TRBJ2-3; TRBD1 matches at 7 bases. Losses at the gene ends were 5 bases for V and 1 base for J; bases not matched to a gene: 9. The CDR3 covers 16 residues. The germline gives CDR1 SGHTA, CDR2 FQGNSA.

This chain joins TRBV6-5 and TRBJ2-2; D gene ambiguous. The CDR3 runs 17 residues. Germline lookup yields CDR1 MNHEY and CDR2 SVGAGI. With 0 bases removed from V and 1 base from J, the gap between germline ends came to 12 bases. CDR3: CASSYSGVTLNTGELFF. DNA for the CDR3: TGTGCCAGCAGTTACTCTGGGGTCACACTGAACACCGGGGAGCTGTTTTTT.

This clonotype was counted a few times. The V gene is TRBV6-1, the J gene TRBJ2-1; 7 positions match TRBD1. The germline CDR1 and CDR2 sequences are MNHNS and SASEGT. Trimming cost V 6 bases and J 5 bases; bases outside gene matches: 10. This CDR3 region has 15 residues. The CDR3 DNA reads TGTGCCAGCAGACACTGGGACAGTCAGGACAATGAGCAGTTCTTC. This translates into CASRHWDSQDNEQFF.

This chain links TRBV21-1 with TRBJ2-5; the table's D gene call, TRBD1, was not cross checked with the DNA. TRBV21-1 has pseudogene status. The CDR3 loop spans 17 amino acids. In DNA form, the CDR3 reads TGTGCCAGCAGCAAAGGGGGGGACAGGGGTAATCAAGAGACCCAGTACTTC. Encoded protein: CASSKGGDRGNQETQYF.

The rearrangement links TRBV7-3 to TRBJ2-1; 8 bases match TRBD2. The CDR3 has 17 residues. V shed 4 bases and J 0 bases; nucleotides not matched to a gene: 8. The V gene's germline CDR1 is SGHTA and CDR2 FQGTGA. CDR3 protein: CASSSSLAESSYNEQFF. DNA for the CDR3: TGTGCCAGCAGCTCCTCACTAGCGGAGAGCTCCTACAATGAGCAGTTCTTC.

This sequence joins TRBV5-6 and TRBJ2-7; no reliable D call. The CDR3 loop spans 13 amino acids. The germline V and J ends were trimmed by 2 bases and 6 bases, with 12 bases remaining between them. The germline V gene has CDR1 SGHDT and CDR2 YYEEEE. The CDR3, as DNA: TGTGCCAGCAGCTTCGGCCTCCGCTGCGAGCAGTACTTC. It codes for CASSFGLRCEQYF.

There are a few counts of this clonotype. The genes are TRBV29-1 and TRBJ2-5, with D tentatively TRBD1 or TRBD2 (5 bases each). V was trimmed by 5 bases and J by 5 bases, leaving 15 bases between them. Per the germline V gene, CDR1 is SQVTM and CDR2 is ANQGSEA. The CDR3 covers 13 residues. This CDR3 is CSVIGRGGETQYF. As DNA, the CDR3 is TGCAGCGTTATCGGTCGGGGCGGGGAGACCCAGTACTTC.

This clonotype has just a few counts. The chain uses TRBV20-1 and TRBJ2-1; 8 bases align to TRBD1. Germline assignment: CDR1 DFQATT and CDR2 SNEGSKA (reference sequence). Germline trimming cut 4 bases from V and 2 bases from J; bases unmatched to any gene: 7. The CDR3 totals 15 residues. The CDR3 is CSAKEPGQAYNEQFF. Here the CDR3 DNA reads TGCAGTGCTAAAGAACCGGGACAGGCCTACAATGAGCAGTTCTTC.

This clonotype was detected only a few times. V and J are TRBV11-1 and TRBJ2-5; the match to TRBD1 covers 9 bases. V shed 1 base and J 1 base; nucleotides not matched to a gene: 7. Germline V gene data show CDR1 as SGHAT and CDR2 as FQDESV (reference sequence). This CDR3 contains 17 residues. CDR3 nucleotide sequence: TGTGCCAGCAGCTTAGTAGGACGGGACAGGGTCCAAGAGACCCAGTACTTC. Amino acids: CASSLVGRDRVQETQYF.

The rearrangement links TRBV2 to TRBJ2-7, with D possibly TRBD2 on 7 matching bases. Trimming took 8 bases from V and 3 from J, leaving 23 bases between them. The V gene's germline CDR1 is SNHLY and CDR2 FYNNEI. The CDR3 consists of 16 residues. The CDR3: CASEGLPGHGDYEQYF. CDR3 sequence (DNA): TGTGCCAGCGAGGGACTACCGGGACACGGGGACTACGAGCAGTACTTC.

This CDR3 is CASSLGAGTSAKNIQYF. The DNA of the CDR3 is TGTGCCAGCAGCTTGGGAGCGGGAACATCCGCCAAAAACATTCAGTACTTC. The gene calls are TRBV5-6 and TRBJ2-4; the match to TRBD2 covers 7 bases. CDR1 is SGHDT, CDR2 YYEEEE, per germline. The CDR3 runs to 17 residues. The V segment lost 0 bases and the J segment 1 base; nucleotides outside the gene matches: 7.

This clonotype has a handful of counts. The chain uses TRBV5-1 and TRBJ1-1; no reliable D call. CDR3 length: 14 residues. The germline V gene has CDR1 SGHRS and CDR2 YFSETQ. Between the trimmed V and J ends, which lost 3 bases and 0 bases, there was a span of 9 bases. The CDR3 DNA is TGCGCCAGCAGCTCTGTTACAATGAACACTGAAGCTTTCTTT. Encoded protein: CASSSVTMNTEAFF.